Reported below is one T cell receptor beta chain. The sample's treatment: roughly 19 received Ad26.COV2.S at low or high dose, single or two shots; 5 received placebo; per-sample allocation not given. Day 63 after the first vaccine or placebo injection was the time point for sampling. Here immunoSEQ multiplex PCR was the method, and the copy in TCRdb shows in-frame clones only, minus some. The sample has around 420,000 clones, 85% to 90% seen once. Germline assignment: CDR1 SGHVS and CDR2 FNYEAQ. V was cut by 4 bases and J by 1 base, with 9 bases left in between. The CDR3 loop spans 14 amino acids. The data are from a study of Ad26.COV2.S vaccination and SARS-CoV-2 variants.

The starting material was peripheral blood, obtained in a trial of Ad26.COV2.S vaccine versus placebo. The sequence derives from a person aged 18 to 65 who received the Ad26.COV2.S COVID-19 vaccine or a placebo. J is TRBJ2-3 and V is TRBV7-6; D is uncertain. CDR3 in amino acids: CASSSAQGTDTQYF. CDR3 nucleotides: TGTGCCAGCAGCTCCGCCCAGGGCACAGATACGCAGTATTTT.